The 22 T cell receptor beta chains below all came from one sample that was sequenced in a study of T cells in Graves' hyperthyroidism and ophthalmopathy. Amplified TCR beta CDR3 regions came from RNA transcripts. During a first-round RT-PCR of the TCR CDR3, the HTBI primer set was used. TCRdb re-called the multiplex PCR reads through MiXCR, storing one row per CDR3 protein. This table holds some 360,000 distinct CDR3 sequences, 11% to 15% found once. Input material: blood. The receptors were sampled from an older woman with Graves' hyperthyroidism.

Ten or more counts support this clonotype. The rearrangement joins TRBV28 to TRBJ2-2; 7 nucleotides agree with TRBD2. There are 18 residues in the CDR3. V lost 9 bases and J lost 1; bases outside the gene matches: 17. Germline V gives CDR1 MDHEN, CDR2 SYDVKM. DNA for the CDR3: TGTGCCAGTTTTTCCTTCCGAGGAGGGACTAAGAACACCGGGGAGCTGTTTTTT. Its translation is CASFSFRGGTKNTGELFF.

This clonotype has at least ten counts. The chain combines TRBV7-2 with TRBJ1-5; D is unclear. Trimming cost V 1 base and J 2 bases, with 15 bases left between them. The germline gives CDR1 SGHTA, CDR2 FQGNSA. The CDR3 runs to 17 residues. CDR3 sequence: CASSLDRTSRGNQPQHF. The CDR3 DNA is TGTGCCAGCAGCTTAGACAGAACCAGTAGGGGCAATCAGCCCCAGCATTTT. Together with reference TRBV7-2 and TRBJ1-5, the CDR3 gives the full variable domain: GAGVSQSPSNKVTEKGKDVELRCDPISGHTALYWYRQSLGQGLEFLIYFQGNSAPDKSGLPSDRFSAERTGGSVSTLTIQRTQQEDSAVYLCASSLDRTSRGNQPQHFGDGTRLSIL.

Many counts were recorded for this clonotype. This chain uses TRBV2 with TRBJ1-3; 11 bases are shared with TRBD1. Germline lookup yields CDR1 SNHLY and CDR2 FYNNEI. With V trimmed by 7 bases and J by 9 bases, 8 bases remained unmatched. This CDR3 has 14 residues. The CDR3 DNA follows: TGTGCCAGCACGGGACAGGGGGATCGGGTCACCATATATTTT. The encoded protein is CASTGQGDRVTIYF.

The gene calls are TRBV9 and TRBJ1-6; the D is unclear. CDR3 length: 17 amino acids. V was cut by 0 bases and J by 7 bases, with 17 bases left in between. Looked up from germline, CDR1 is SGDLS and CDR2 is YYNGEE. DNA of the CDR3: TGTGCCAGCAGCGTAGATATTGGAGAGGGTGTGAATTCACCCCTCCACTTT. This translates into CASSVDIGEGVNSPLHF.

This clonotype was counted at least ten times. The rearrangement links TRBV7-9 to TRBJ2-7; TRBD2 matches at 13 bases. The CDR3 extends over 16 amino acids. Germline-derived CDR1 and CDR2 are SEHNR and FQNEAQ (reference sequence). With V trimmed by 4 bases and J by 3 bases, 6 bases remained unmatched. The CDR3 DNA sequence: TGTGCCAGCAGCTCAGCTCGGACTAGCGGGAGCTACGAGCAGTACTTC. Translated: CASSSARTSGSYEQYF. The full variable domain, completed using reference TRBV7-9 and TRBJ2-7, is DTGVSQNPRHKITKRGQNVTFRCDPISEHNRLYWYRQTLGQGPEFLTYFQNEAQLEKSRLLSDRFSAERPKGSFSTLEIQRTEQGDSAMYLCASSSARTSGSYEQYFGPGTRLTVT.

In this sample, this clonotype turned up many times. The chain recombines TRBV28 with TRBJ1-2, with TRBD1 identical over 7 bases. V lost 4 bases, J lost 6 bases, and 5 bases stayed unmatched. Germline values: CDR1 MDHEN, CDR2 SYDVKM. CDR3 length equals 13 residues. This CDR3 reads CASSSGTEDGYTF. DNA of the CDR3: TGTGCCAGCAGTTCCGGGACAGAAGATGGCTACACCTTC.

This clonotype came up many times. The V and J genes are TRBV20-1 and TRBJ2-7; TRBD2 agrees at 10 bases. The germline V gene has CDR1 DFQATT and CDR2 SNEGSKA (reference sequence). V dropped 2 bases and J dropped 0; count of bases not matched to a gene: 7. The CDR3 has 16 residues. CDR3 bases: TGCAGTGCTAGAAACAGCGGGAGGGTCTTCTCCTACGAGCAGTACTTC. Its translation is CSARNSGRVFSYEQYF.

The V call is TRBV15, the J call TRBJ1-2, with D unresolved. The germline V and J ends were trimmed by 0 bases and 2 bases, with 16 bases remaining between them. The CDR3 contains 17 residues. Germline-derived CDR1 and CDR2 are LNHNV and YYDKDF (reference sequence). The CDR3 nucleotides read TGTGCCACCAGCAGAGATACCCGACCCCCACTAAACTATGGCTACACCTTC. Its translation is CATSRDTRPPLNYGYTF.

Ten or more counts support this clonotype. This chain joins TRBV29-1 and TRBJ2-5, with D perhaps TRBD1 (6 bases). CDR3 length: 18 amino acids. Germline loops: CDR1 SQVTM, CDR2 ANQGSEA. Trimming cost V 4 bases and J 0 bases, with 24 bases left between them. The CDR3 DNA is TGCAGCGTTGTATCTTTCCAGGGGTCCCTCTCTAACCAAGAGACCCAGTACTTC. It encodes CSVVSFQGSLSNQETQYF.

This clonotype was counted many times. The chain couples TRBV9 to TRBJ2-3; 13 bases line up with TRBD2. V dropped 1 base and J dropped 6; count of bases not matched to a gene: 5. The CDR3 runs to 16 residues. CDR1 and CDR2 (germline): SGDLS, YYNGEE. The CDR3 sequence: CASSVRTSGSVDTQYF. Written as DNA, the CDR3 is TGTGCCAGCAGCGTACGGACTAGCGGGAGTGTTGATACGCAGTATTTT.

The V gene is TRBV6-5, the J gene TRBJ1-5; D call uncertain. V dropped 0 bases and J dropped 3 bases, with 3 bases sitting between them. Germline loops: CDR1 MNHEY, CDR2 SVGAGI. The CDR3 covers 13 residues. The CDR3 loop is CASSYSDNQPQHF. The CDR3 DNA reads as TGTGCCAGCAGTTACTCCGACAATCAGCCCCAGCATTTT.

The table lists this clonotype with many counts. The V gene is TRBV11-3, the J gene TRBJ2-7; no clear D gene. The germline V and J ends were trimmed by 7 bases and 1 base, with 17 bases remaining between them. The CDR3 runs to 15 residues. Germline V gene lookup returns CDR1 SGHNT and CDR2 YENEEA. DNA for the CDR3: TGTGCCAGCACCCTTGGACGCCGAAGATCCTACGAGCAGTACTTC. Translation gives CASTLGRRRSYEQYF.

The sample holds many counts of this clonotype. The genes are TRBV20-1 and TRBJ2-3; a possible D gene is TRBD2 (6 bases). The germline CDR1 and CDR2 sequences are DFQATT and SNEGSKA (reference sequence). V shed 6 bases and J shed 2 bases, with 15 bases lying between them. The CDR3 runs 14 residues. Here the CDR3 reads CSARRGRATDTQYF. The CDR3 nucleotides are TGCAGTGCCCGGCGGGGCAGGGCCACAGATACGCAGTATTTT.

This clonotype was counted between two and nine times. This sequence joins TRBV29-1 and TRBJ2-1; possible D gene TRBD2, 5 bases. The length of the CDR3 is 14 residues. Germline CDR1 SQVTM, CDR2 ANQGSEA. CDR3 in amino acids: CRESARGRYNEQFF. Here the CDR3 DNA reads TGCAGAGAGTCGGCCCGAGGGAGATACAATGAGCAGTTCTTC.

This clonotype came up many times. The chain joins TRBV30 to TRBJ1-1, with D unclear. The CDR3 runs 13 residues. Germline CDR1 and CDR2: GTSNPN and SVGIG (reference sequence). V lost 0 bases and J 1 base, leaving 6 bases between the germline ends. The CDR3, as DNA: TGTGCCTGGAGTGTAAACAGGAACACTGAAGCTTTCTTT. This gives the protein CAWSVNRNTEAFF.

There are many counts of this clonotype. The chain joins TRBV27 to TRBJ1-5; TRBD1 aligns across 7 bases. From germline, CDR1 is MNHEY and CDR2 SMNVEV (reference sequence). J lost 6 bases, V lost 5 bases, and 7 bases had no gene match. CDR3 length: 14 amino acids. CDR3 bases: TGTGCCAGCAGTACGACAGGGTCCTTTCAGCCCCAGCATTTT. It codes for CASSTTGSFQPQHF.

The sample holds many counts of this clonotype. The rearrangement uses TRBV3-1 and TRBJ2-1; TRBD1 or TRBD2 may be the D gene (5 bases each). This CDR3 is built from 13 residues. The V gene lost 5 bases and the J gene lost 10 bases, with 15 bases spanning the gap. Germline V CDR1 and CDR2: LGHDT, YNNKEL (reference sequence). The CDR3 region has the DNA TGTGCCAGCAGCTCGGGACGGAGCGAAGAGCAGTTCTTC. Its translation is CASSSGRSEEQFF.

With respect to this clonotype: A much larger clone differs from this one at a single base, so this may be a read error. The rearrangement uses TRBV27 and TRBJ1-4, with a possible D match to TRBD1 (6 bases). V shed 5 bases and J shed 5 bases, with 15 bases lying between them. Germline assignment: CDR1 MNHEY and CDR2 SMNVEV (reference sequence). The length of the CDR3 is 15 residues. In DNA, the CDR3 is TGTGCCAGCAGTCCTCAGACAGGCGGGAATGAAAAACTGTTTTTT. Protein sequence: CASSPQTGGNEKLFF.

This clonotype was seen many times. The J gene is TRBJ2-1, the V gene TRBV11-3; 12 positions agree with TRBD2. The CDR3 spans 14 residues. V lost 10 bases to trimming and J lost 4 bases; unmatched junction nucleotides: 5. CDR1 is SGHNT and CDR2 is YENEEA in the germline V gene. The CDR3 here is CAIETSGSYNEQFF. CDR3 nucleotide sequence: TGTGCCATCGAGACTAGCGGGAGTTACAATGAGCAGTTCTTC.

This clonotype was picked up a small number of times. The rearrangement uses TRBV12-3 or TRBV12-4 and TRBJ2-5; TRBD1 matches at 8 bases. The ends lost 5 bases at V and 5 bases at J; junction bases unmatched: 4. The CDR3 is 13 residues long. CDR3 nucleotide sequence: TGTGCCAGCAGTACAGGGGGGCCGGAGACCCAGTACTTC. Encoded protein: CASSTGGPETQYF.

This clonotype has at least ten counts. The gene calls are TRBV10-1 and TRBJ2-7; 14 bases are shared with TRBD2. J was trimmed by 3 bases and V by 6 bases; bases with no gene match: 7. Germline loops: CDR1 WNHNN, CDR2 SYGVQD (reference sequence). This CDR3 region has 16 residues. The CDR3 coding sequence is TGCGCCAGCAGCGGACCGGGACTAGCGGGAGTCTACGAGCAGTACTTC. It specifies CASSGPGLAGVYEQYF.

The sample holds a few counts of this clonotype. The V and J genes are TRBV5-1 and TRBJ2-2; 13 positions match TRBD2. Germline loops: CDR1 SGHRS, CDR2 YFSETQ. The CDR3 spans 17 residues. V lost 4 bases, J lost 3 bases, and 6 bases stayed unmatched. The CDR3 reads CASSHGLAGADTGELFF. The CDR3 nucleotides are TGCGCCAGCAGCCACGGACTAGCGGGGGCGGACACCGGGGAGCTGTTTTTT.